This entry lists 28 T cell receptor beta chains sequenced from one sample in a study of tumor-infiltrating lymphocytes in primary liver carcinoma. RNA was extracted from whole blood without cell sorting, alongside germline DNA. The researchers produced TCR beta cDNA from around 500 ng total RNA with a constant-region primer. Three-round nested multiplex PCR performed with slightly modified ARM-PCR produced the TCR beta libraries. The first two PCR rounds, nine to ten cycles each, used TRBV1-TRBV30 forward primers and a C-beta reverse primer. A single record per CDR3 protein comes from TCRdb applying MiXCR to the multiplex PCR reads. The sample includes fewer than 350,000 distinct CDR3 sequences, over 55% of them seen just once. Sequenced input: peripheral blood. The receptors originated from a man in his forties with primary liver carcinoma and hepatitis B virus infection.

Regarding this clonotype: A much larger clonotype is one base distant, so this may be a read error. Given the absence of the conserved phenylalanine or tryptophan at the CDR3 end, a read error is likely. The chain carries TRBV29-1 and TRBJ1-4; D is uncertain. Trimming stripped 6 bases from V and 7 bases from J, with 9 bases between. Germline lookup yields CDR1 SQVTM and CDR2 ANQGSEA. CDR3 size: 11 residues. CDR3 region: CSVQWVEKLFL. CDR3 nucleotide sequence: TGCAGCGTGCAATGGGTTGAAAAACTGTTTCTT.

The chain is built from TRBV5-6 and TRBJ2-7; 10 bases agree with TRBD1. Germline V lookup: CDR1 SGHDT, CDR2 YYEEEE. Germline trimming cut 0 bases from V and 6 bases from J; bases unmatched to any gene: 6. The CDR3 is 15 amino acids. The chain's CDR3 is CASSLVDRGPLEQYF. The DNA for the CDR3 is TGTGCCAGCAGCTTGGTCGACAGGGGGCCACTCGAGCAGTACTTC.

A word on this clonotype: One end of the junction varies from germline; a read error may be responsible. The chain links TRBV6-5 to TRBJ1-3; weak D call: TRBD1 (6 bases). This CDR3 region has 14 residues. Germline-derived CDR1 and CDR2 are MNHEY and SVGAGI. The CDR3 sequence is CANNENRAGNIIYF. The CDR3 bases are TGTGCCAACAACGAGAACAGGGCAGGAAACATCATATATTTT.

Regarding this clonotype: This sequence may be a read error, since a much larger clone differs from it by one base. This chain links TRBV12-3 or TRBV12-4 with TRBJ1-1; D remains unclear. CDR3 length: 14 amino acids. In nucleotides, the CDR3 is TGTGCCAGCGGTTTTCGGAAAGGGCCCACTGAAGCTTTCTTT. It codes for CASGFRKGPTEAFF.

CDR3 region: CASSTTTGLFYEQYF. The CDR3 DNA sequence: TGTGCCAGCAGCACCACCACAGGGCTTTTCTACGAGCAGTACTTC. The rearrangement uses TRBV28 and TRBJ2-7, with a possible D match to TRBD1 (6 bases). The V end lost 6 bases, the J end lost 3 bases, and 18 bases lay between the germline ends. This CDR3 has 15 residues. In germline, CDR1 is MDHEN, CDR2 SYDVKM.

This clonotype was seen more than once but under ten times. A much larger clone lies one base from this, so it may be a read error. V usage is TRBV12-3 or TRBV12-4 and J usage is TRBJ2-1; D not resolved. V was shortened by 3 bases and J by 11 bases, with 5 bases between the two germline ends. The CDR3 contains 10 residues. The CDR3 loop reads CASSLGKQFF. The CDR3 coding sequence is TGTGCCAGCAGTTTGGGGAAGCAGTTCTTC.

Regarding this clonotype: The conserved closing phenylalanine or tryptophan is absent in this CDR3, likely reflecting a read error. J is TRBJ2-3 and V is TRBV11-2; the D is unclear. The germline gives CDR1 SGHAT, CDR2 FQNNGV. This CDR3 is built from 11 residues. V gave up 5 bases and J gave up 8 bases, with 8 bases separating them. DNA for the CDR3: TGTGCCAGCAGCCCCTTAGGTACGCAGTATATT. It is translated as CASSPLGTQYI.

This clonotype was detected only a few times. The junction differs from germline at one of its ends, possibly a read error. The V and J genes are TRBV14 and TRBJ2-2, with D perhaps TRBD2 (7 bases). CDR3 length equals 16 residues. The germline V gene encodes CDR1 SGHDN and CDR2 FVKESK. CDR3 nucleotide sequence: TGTGTCAGCAGCCGAGAGGCGGGGGCCTATGGCGGGGAGCTGTTTTTT. It translates to CVSSREAGAYGGELFF.

J is TRBJ2-5 and V is TRBV5-1; 10 bases agree with TRBD2. CDR1 is SGHRS, CDR2 YFSETQ, per germline. V dropped 7 bases and J dropped 6; count of bases not matched to a gene: 9. The CDR3 loop spans 14 amino acids. In DNA form, the CDR3 reads TGCGCCAGCGCCCTCGAGCGGGAGGGTAAGACCCAGTACTTC. It encodes CASALEREGKTQYF.

In this sample, this clonotype turned up many times. The rearrangement links TRBV5-4 to TRBJ2-1; D unresolved. Germline CDR1 is SGHNT and CDR2 is YYREEE (reference sequence). CDR3 length: 15 amino acids. Trimming removed 0 bases from V and 3 bases from J, with 10 bases in between. In DNA, the CDR3 is TGTGCCAGCAGCTTGGGCTACGGCAACTACAATGAGCAGTTCTTC. Protein sequence: CASSLGYGNYNEQFF.

The CDR3 coding sequence is TGTGCCAGCAGTCCGGCTAGCGTCGACAATGAGCAGTTCTTC. Translation: CASSPASVDNEQFF. This chain joins TRBV5-5 and TRBJ2-1, with D perhaps TRBD2 (6 bases). Trimming removed 5 bases at V and 5 bases at J, with 14 bases between. The CDR3 length is 14 residues. Germline CDR1 is SGHKS and CDR2 is YYEKEE (reference sequence).

V is TRBV11-1 and J is TRBJ2-1; 12 nucleotides agree with TRBD2. Per the germline V gene, CDR1 is SGHAT and CDR2 is FQDESV (reference sequence). The CDR3 loop spans 14 amino acids. Germline trimming cut 5 bases from V and 16 bases from J; bases unmatched to any gene: 12. This CDR3 is CASSPSATSGSHFF. In DNA, the CDR3 is TGTGCCAGCAGCCCCTCAGCGACTAGCGGGAGCCACTTCTTC. Based on the CDR3 plus reference TRBV11-1 and TRBJ2-1, the full variable domain is EAEVAQSPRYKITEKSQAVAFWCDPISGHATLYWYRQILGQGPELLVQFQDESVVDDSQLPKDRFSAERLKGVDSTLKIQPAELGDSAMYLCASSPSATSGSHFFGPGTRLTVL.

In regard to this clonotype: Likely a read error: the CDR3 ends without its conserved phenylalanine or tryptophan. The V gene is TRBV6-6, the J gene TRBJ2-7; 9 bases match TRBD1. From germline, CDR1 is MNHNY and CDR2 SVGAGI (reference sequence). The CDR3 runs to 15 residues. As DNA, the CDR3 is TGTGCCAACAGTCCCACAGGGGGCGGTTTCTCCGAGCAGTACTCC. Its protein product is CANSPTGGGFSEQYS.

The CDR3 DNA reads TGCAGCGCTACTGACAGGCTCACAGATACGCAGCATTTT. Its protein is CSATDRLTDTQHF. J is TRBJ2-3 and V is TRBV29-1; a weak D match, TRBD1 (6 bases). The end of the DNA aligns better with TRBJ1-5, so the J call may be wrong. The length of the CDR3 is 13 residues. In germline, CDR1 is SQVTM, CDR2 ANQGSEA.

For this clonotype: This may be a read error, as it is one base from a much larger clone. The V and J genes are TRBV12-3 or TRBV12-4 and TRBJ2-3, with D possibly TRBD2 on 5 matching bases. The length of the CDR3 is 15 residues. Trimming cost V 5 bases and J 4 bases, with 16 bases left between them. This chain's CDR3 is CASSPQWERPDTQYF. CDR3 nucleotides: TGTGCCAGCAGTCCGCAGTGGGAGAGGCCAGATACGCAGTATTTT.

This clonotype was found once. The chain couples TRBV7-8 to TRBJ2-3; no definite D call. The V gene lost 7 bases and the J gene lost 9 bases, with 11 bases spanning the gap. The germline V gene has CDR1 SGHVS and CDR2 FQNEAQ. CDR3 length equals 11 residues. The CDR3 region has the DNA TGTGCCAGCACCTTCAAAGACACGCAGTATTTT. It codes for CASTFKDTQYF.

Comment on this clonotype: A read error may explain this, as a much larger clone is one base away. The gene calls are TRBV12-3 or TRBV12-4 and TRBJ2-7, with D hard to call. CDR3 length: 11 amino acids. Trimming removed 4 bases at V and 9 bases at J, with 10 bases between. CDR3 amino acids: CASSYMGGQYF. The CDR3 bases are TGTGCCAGCAGTTATATGGGTGGGCAGTACTTC.

About this clonotype: This may be a read error, as it is one base from a much larger clone. This chain joins TRBV6-1 and TRBJ2-7; D not resolved. Germline V gene data show CDR1 as MNHNS and CDR2 as SASEGT. This CDR3 is 12 amino acids long. V gave up 6 bases and J gave up 5 bases, with 11 bases separating them. CDR3 in amino acids: CASSPRWHEQYF. The CDR3 nucleotides read TGTGCCAGCAGCCCCCGGTGGCACGAGCAGTACTTC.

Concerning this clonotype: A read error may account for a junction end that differs from germline. The genes are TRBV4-3 and TRBJ2-2; weak D call: TRBD2 (6 bases). Germline loops: CDR1 LGHNA, CDR2 YSLEER. The CDR3 runs to 13 residues. CDR3 DNA: TGCGCCAGCAGCCAAGATCGGGTTCGGGAGCTATTTTTT. Its protein product is CASSQDRVRELFF.

At least ten counts were recorded for this clonotype. This CDR3 is CSVPDNDSGANVLTF. The CDR3, as DNA: TGCAGCGTTCCCGACAACGACTCTGGGGCCAACGTCCTGACTTTC. This chain joins TRBV29-1 and TRBJ2-6; D is unresolved. V dropped 5 bases and J dropped 0 bases, with 11 bases sitting between them. Per germline, CDR1 SQVTM and CDR2 ANQGSEA. This CDR3 region has 15 residues.

The J gene is TRBJ1-5, the V gene TRBV4-1; D unresolved. From germline, CDR1 is MGHRA and CDR2 YSYEKL. This CDR3 spans 14 amino acids. Between the trimmed V and J ends, which lost 0 bases and 5 bases, there was a span of 8 bases. The CDR3 here is CASSQDSGYQPQHF. Here the CDR3 DNA reads TGCGCCAGCAGCCAAGATTCGGGTTATCAGCCCCAGCATTTT.

About this clonotype itself: Without the conserved terminal phenylalanine or tryptophan, this CDR3 likely stems from a read error. The chain recombines TRBV5-1 with TRBJ1-4; D is perhaps TRBD1 (5 bases). The CDR3 loop spans 15 amino acids. Looked up from germline, CDR1 is SGHRS and CDR2 is YFSETQ. V was shortened by 4 bases and J by 8 bases, with 18 bases between the two germline ends. DNA for the CDR3: TGCGCCAGCAGCGTGGGGACGGGGCGAGGGGAAAAACTGTTTCTT. It yields the protein CASSVGTGRGEKLFL.

V is TRBV14 and J is TRBJ1-1; unclear D gene. CDR1 is SGHDN and CDR2 is FVKESK in the germline V gene. CDR3 length: 14 residues. The V end was cut by 0 bases, the J end by 3 bases, with 8 bases between. This CDR3 reads CASSQESWDTEAFF. Here the CDR3 DNA reads TGTGCCAGCAGCCAAGAATCGTGGGACACTGAAGCTTTCTTT. Full variable domain (remainder filled in from reference TRBV14 and TRBJ1-1): EAGVTQFPSHSVIEKGQTVTLRCDPISGHDNLYWYRRVMGKEIKFLLHFVKESKQDESGMPNNRFLAERTGGTYSTLKVQPAELEDSGVYFCASSQESWDTEAFFGQGTRLTVV.

With regard to this clonotype: At one boundary the junction diverges from the germline segment, which might be a read error. This chain links TRBV4-2 with TRBJ2-5, with D possibly TRBD2 on 5 matching bases. The germline gives CDR1 LGHNA, CDR2 YNFKEQ. CDR3 size: 13 residues. Here the CDR3 DNA reads TGTGCCAGTAGCCAAGGACTGGGTCAGACCCAGAACTTC. It translates to CASSQGLGQTQNF.

A word on this clonotype: A read error may account for a junction end that differs from germline. This chain uses TRBV5-5 with TRBJ1-5; no reliable D call. The germline V gene encodes CDR1 SGHKS and CDR2 YYEKEE (reference sequence). There are 14 residues in the CDR3. CDR3 bases: TGTGCCAACAGCTCGAGGGCCGAGAATCAGCCCCAGCATTTT. Translation: CANSSRAENQPQHF.

Details on this clonotype: A much bigger clone sits one base away, suggesting this may be a read error. The rearrangement uses TRBV6-2 or TRBV6-3 and TRBJ2-1, with 10 positions matching TRBD2. The CDR3 is 15 amino acids. Germline CDR1 is MNHEY and CDR2 is SVGEGT. CDR3 sequence (DNA): TGTGCCAGGATCTTAGCGGGAGGTTGGTACAATGAGCGGTTCTTC. It codes for CARILAGGWYNERFF.

Note on this clonotype: It is likely a read error, because the conserved phenylalanine at the end of the CDR3 is missing. The chain uses TRBV6-5 and TRBJ1-5, with D perhaps TRBD1 (6 bases). CDR3 length: 14 amino acids. In germline, CDR1 is MNHEY, CDR2 SVGAGI. In DNA form, the CDR3 reads TGTGCCGGCAGCCCCCGGGGGCGCAATCAGCCCCAGCATTCT. The encoded protein is CAGSPRGRNQPQHS.

This clonotype was counted between two and nine times. The rearrangement links TRBV10-3 to TRBJ2-2; D gene unclear. The CDR3 totals 14 residues. The germline V gene has CDR1 ENHRY and CDR2 SYGVKD. V was pared by 2 bases and J by 2 bases, with 6 bases between. In nucleotides, the CDR3 is TGTGCCATCAGTGAGAACAGAAACACCGGGGAGCTGTTTTTT. This codes for CAISENRNTGELFF.